This is a list of T cell receptor beta chains from one sample in a study of cytomegalovirus exposure and HLA in healthy donors. Repertoires were generated with immunoSEQ multiplex PCR, while TCRdb's copy carries only in-frame clones and drops some. The repertoire holds 170,000 or so clones, with around 77% as singletons. The sequencing sample was made of PBMCs. The receptors derive from a man in his sixties in good health and CMV-seronegative. CDR3s include the opening cysteine and the closing phenylalanine or tryptophan. D genes are given only for firm matches. Clone size is stated in some rows and not others, as once, few, many or a class when expanded.

V gene: TRBV4-1
D gene: TRBD2
clone size: -
J gene: TRBJ2-4
CDR3 length: 19
CDR3 DNA: TGCGCCAGCAGCCCACGGGGCGGGAGTTCGGGTGGGGCCAAAAACATTCAGTACTTC
CDR3 protein: CASSPRGGSSGGAKNIQYF

V gene: TRBV6-5
D gene: TRBD1
clone size: once
J gene: TRBJ2-2
CDR3 length: 15
CDR3 DNA: TGTGCCAGCAGCAAGGGGGCTCCGAACACCGGGGAGCTGTTTTTT
CDR3 protein: CASSKGAPNTGELFF

V gene: TRBV11-2
D gene: -
clone size: few
J gene: TRBJ1-1
CDR3 length: 12
CDR3 DNA: TGTGCCAGCAGCTTTGGGGGGTCTCAAGCTTTCTTT
CDR3 protein: CASSFGGSQAFF

V gene: TRBV6-5
D gene: -
clone size: -
J gene: TRBJ2-7
CDR3 length: 13
CDR3 DNA: TGTGCCAGCAGGGGCACAGGATACTACGAGCAGTACTTC
CDR3 protein: CASRGTGYYEQYF

V gene: TRBV2
D gene: TRBD1
clone size: -
J gene: TRBJ2-2
CDR3 length: 15
CDR3 DNA: TGTGCCAGCAGTGGACGGACAGGGAGTATCGGGGAGCTGTTTTTT
CDR3 protein: CASSGRTGSIGELFF

V gene: TRBV18
D gene: -
clone size: -
J gene: TRBJ2-2
CDR3 length: 13
CDR3 DNA: TGTGCCAGCTCACCACTTGAGTCCGGGGAGCTGTTTTTT
CDR3 protein: CASSPLESGELFF

V gene: TRBV6-4
D gene: -
clone size: -
J gene: TRBJ1-2
CDR3 length: 15
CDR3 DNA: TGTGCCAGCAGGACCCACCAGGGCCTAGAGGAGGGCTACACCTTC
CDR3 protein: CASRTHQGLEEGYTF

V gene: TRBV19
D gene: TRBD1
clone size: -
J gene: TRBJ1-3
CDR3 length: 19
CDR3 DNA: TGTGCCAGTAGTATCGAGGACAGGGAGTCTACATTTCGGGGAAACACCATATATTTT
CDR3 protein: CASSIEDRESTFRGNTIYF

V gene: TRBV19
D gene: TRBD1
clone size: -
J gene: TRBJ1-2
CDR3 length: 15
CDR3 DNA: TGTGCCAGTAGAGATGACAGGGGGGTGAACTATGGCTACACCTTC
CDR3 protein: CASRDDRGVNYGYTF

V gene: TRBV5-6
D gene: TRBD1
clone size: -
J gene: TRBJ1-1
CDR3 length: 17
CDR3 DNA: TGTGCCAGCAGCTTCCACACGGACAGGGCGTGGAACACTGAAGCTTTCTTT
CDR3 protein: CASSFHTDRAWNTEAFF

V gene: TRBV19
D gene: -
clone size: once
J gene: TRBJ2-5
CDR3 length: 14
CDR3 DNA: TGTGCCAGTAGTATAGGACAGACTTTGGAGACCCAGTACTTC
CDR3 protein: CASSIGQTLETQYF

V gene: TRBV6-5
D gene: TRBD1
clone size: few
J gene: TRBJ1-3
CDR3 length: 14
CDR3 DNA: TGTGCCAGCAGAACGACAGGGTTCGAGGACACCATATATTTT
CDR3 protein: CASRTTGFEDTIYF

V gene: TRBV5-1
D gene: -
clone size: -
J gene: TRBJ1-1
CDR3 length: 15
CDR3 DNA: TGCGCCAGCAGCACCCCCGGGAGGGCGGGCACTGAAGCTTTCTTT
CDR3 protein: CASSTPGRAGTEAFF

V gene: TRBV28
D gene: -
clone size: -
J gene: TRBJ1-5
CDR3 length: 14
CDR3 DNA: TGTGCCAGCAGACCCACAGGTAGCAATCAGCCCCAGCATTTT
CDR3 protein: CASRPTGSNQPQHF

V gene: TRBV21-1
D gene: -
clone size: -
J gene: TRBJ2-6
CDR3 length: 16
CDR3 DNA: TGTGCCAGCAGCACGGGACAGTGCTCTGGGGCCAACGTCCTGACTTTC
CDR3 protein: CASSTGQCSGANVLTF

V gene: TRBV14
D gene: -
clone size: -
J gene: TRBJ1-2
CDR3 length: 13
CDR3 DNA: TGTGCCAGCAGCCTTGGGTTTTTAGGGACAAGGACCTTC
CDR3 protein: CASSLGFLGTRTF

V gene: TRBV6-5
D gene: -
clone size: -
J gene: TRBJ2-7
CDR3 length: 15
CDR3 DNA: TGTGCCAGCAGTAAGACCCAGGAAACTGGATACGAGCAGTACTTC
CDR3 protein: CASSKTQETGYEQYF

V gene: TRBV5-4
D gene: TRBD1
clone size: -
J gene: TRBJ2-3
CDR3 length: 14
CDR3 DNA: TGTGCCAGCAGCTTGAGGGACAGAACAGATACGCAGTATTTT
CDR3 protein: CASSLRDRTDTQYF

V gene: TRBV19
D gene: TRBD2
clone size: once
J gene: TRBJ2-1
CDR3 length: 14
CDR3 DNA: TGTGCCAGTAGTATCGGACTAGATTACAATGAGCAGTTCTTC
CDR3 protein: CASSIGLDYNEQFF

V gene: TRBV29-1
D gene: TRBD2
clone size: -
J gene: TRBJ2-1
CDR3 length: 15
CDR3 DNA: TGCAGCGTTGCGCTTCGGGCGGGGGAAAACAATGAGCAGTTCTTC
CDR3 protein: CSVALRAGENNEQFF

V gene: TRBV7-9
D gene: -
clone size: few
J gene: TRBJ2-7
CDR3 length: 16
CDR3 DNA: TGTGCCAGCAGCCTTGTAGAGACGGGATCCTCCTACGAGCAGTACTTC
CDR3 protein: CASSLVETGSSYEQYF

V gene: TRBV7-6
D gene: TRBD2
clone size: -
J gene: TRBJ2-5
CDR3 length: 16
CDR3 DNA: TGTGCCAGCAGCTTAGGGCTAGCGGGGCCCAAAGAGACCCAGTACTTC
CDR3 protein: CASSLGLAGPKETQYF

V gene: TRBV13
D gene: -
clone size: -
J gene: TRBJ2-3
CDR3 length: 20
CDR3 DNA: TGTGCCAGCAGCCCAGAGGGGGGGCTAGCGGACGCTATTAGCACAGATACGCAGTATTTT
CDR3 protein: CASSPEGGLADAISTDTQYF

V gene: TRBV2
D gene: -
clone size: -
J gene: TRBJ1-5
CDR3 length: 14
CDR3 DNA: TGTGCCAGCAGTGGTGGAAGGGGTACTCAGCCCCAGAATTTT
CDR3 protein: CASSGGRGTQPQNF

V gene: TRBV6-5
D gene: -
clone size: -
J gene: TRBJ1-2
CDR3 length: 16
CDR3 DNA: TGTGCCAGCAGTTACTCGACGGGTGCAGGGTTCCGGGGCTACACCTTC
CDR3 protein: CASSYSTGAGFRGYTF

V gene: TRBV5-8
D gene: TRBD2
clone size: -
J gene: TRBJ2-7
CDR3 length: 14
CDR3 DNA: TGTGCCAGCAGCTTGTATCGGGGAGGGGACGAGCAGTACTTC
CDR3 protein: CASSLYRGGDEQYF

V gene: TRBV6-1
D gene: TRBD1
clone size: once
J gene: TRBJ1-2
CDR3 length: 16
CDR3 DNA: TGTGCCAGCAGTCAAGGGGGACAGAGCGCTAACTATGGCTACACCTTC
CDR3 protein: CASSQGGQSANYGYTF

V gene: TRBV9
D gene: TRBD1
clone size: -
J gene: TRBJ2-5
CDR3 length: 15
CDR3 DNA: TGTGCCAGCAGCTTCGGACAGGGTGGTAGGGAGACCCAGTACTTC
CDR3 protein: CASSFGQGGRETQYF

V gene: TRBV7-2
D gene: -
clone size: -
J gene: TRBJ2-7
CDR3 length: 14
CDR3 DNA: TGTGCCAGCAGCCCCGGCCGGAGCCGACGGGAGCAGTACTTC
CDR3 protein: CASSPGRSRREQYF

V gene: TRBV6-5
D gene: -
clone size: -
J gene: TRBJ2-7
CDR3 length: 13
CDR3 DNA: TGTGCCAGCAGAGTTGGTAGCACGGGGGAGCAGTACTTC
CDR3 protein: CASRVGSTGEQYF